What follows are 25 T cell receptor beta chains derived from one specimen sequenced in a study of graft-versus-host responses after intestinal transplantation (dated by TCRdb to about 2021). Library preparation used the immunoSEQ multiplex PCR assay. TCRdb provides this immuneACCESS table in a form limited to in-frame rearrangements. Some clones are lacking; in checked studies, under half of them reflect an unresolved V gene, and why the rest are absent is not known. The sample has tens of thousands of clones on record, roughly 95% of them singletons. Clones ranked in the top ten supply 0.2% to 0.25% of the sample. For these TCRs, the target antigens are not known. The sample's time point, from its label and the paper: cells obtained before transplantation from donor or recipient. The sequencing used unstimulated CD8+ T cells sorted from spleen or lymph node cells, collected before transplant. All receptors derive from a human donor who was the organ donor for an intestinal transplant.

The chain is built from TRBV6-1 and TRBJ2-4; D remains ambiguous. Germline V gives CDR1 MNHNS, CDR2 SASEGT. CDR3 length: 14 amino acids. V shed 3 bases and J shed 9 bases, with 15 bases lying between them. The CDR3 sequence is CASSDLGILAIQYF. The CDR3 DNA reads as TGTGCCAGCAGTGATTTGGGTATTCTGGCCATTCAGTACTTC.

This chain uses TRBV28 with TRBJ1-1, with D perhaps TRBD1 (6 bases). The V end lost 2 bases, the J end lost 1 base, and 14 bases lay between the germline ends. CDR1 and CDR2 (germline): MDHEN, SYDVKM. The CDR3 has 16 residues. CDR3 sequence reads: CASSLNWGPRNTEAFF. CDR3 in DNA: TGTGCCAGCAGTTTAAACTGGGGGCCGAGGAACACTGAAGCTTTCTTT.

This clone was detected once. J is TRBJ2-6 and V is TRBV19; D not resolved. V lost 3 bases and J 0 bases, leaving 6 bases between the germline ends. Germline V CDR1 and CDR2: LNHDA, SQIVND (reference sequence). The CDR3 is made up of 15 amino acids. DNA of the CDR3: TGTGCCAGTAGTATCGGCTACTCTGGGGCCAACGTCCTGACTTTC. The encoded protein is CASSIGYSGANVLTF.

The chain has TRBV5-6 and TRBJ2-7, with D tentatively TRBD1 or TRBD2 (5 bases each). V was clipped by 4 bases and J by 5 bases, with 10 bases between them. CDR3 length: 12 residues. Germline lookup yields CDR1 SGHDT and CDR2 YYEEEE. The CDR3 sequence is CASSPGPNEQYF. CDR3 DNA sequence: TGTGCCAGCAGCCCGGGACCGAACGAGCAGTACTTC.

V and J are TRBV28 and TRBJ2-7; 9 positions agree with TRBD2. V lost 3 bases to trimming and J lost 3 bases; unmatched junction nucleotides: 9. This CDR3 spans 16 amino acids. The V gene's germline CDR1 is MDHEN and CDR2 SYDVKM. The CDR3 DNA sequence: TGTGCCAGCAGTTTGAGGAGACTAGCGGCCGGCTACGAGCAGTACTTC. Protein: CASSLRRLAAGYEQYF.

This clone appeared once. The chain has TRBV4-3 and TRBJ1-1; TRBD1 might be the D (6 bases). V dropped 1 base and J dropped 7 bases, with 16 bases sitting between them. This CDR3 comprises 15 residues. From germline, CDR1 is LGHNA and CDR2 YSLEER. The CDR3 bases are TGCGCCAGCAGCCAAGGTTCAGGGGAGAGGTATGAAGCTTTCTTT. Its translation is CASSQGSGERYEAFF.

The V gene is TRBV6-1, the J gene TRBJ2-5, with D possibly TRBD1 on 6 matching bases. The V gene's germline CDR1 is MNHNS and CDR2 SASEGT. Trimming left V 1 base short and J 5 bases short, with 11 bases between. The CDR3 loop spans 14 amino acids. The DNA of the CDR3 is TGTGCCAGCAGTGAAGACAGGGCGTCGGAGACCCAGTACTTC. This encodes CASSEDRASETQYF.

The chain couples TRBV30 to TRBJ1-5; 7 bases match TRBD1. The trim removed 4 bases at V and 3 bases at J, leaving 15 bases unmatched. The CDR3 runs to 17 residues. Germline V gene sequence: CDR1 GTSNPN, CDR2 SVGIG (reference sequence). Here the CDR3 DNA reads TGTGCCTGGACTTCGGGGGGGACAGCGACCCTCAATCAGCCCCAGCATTTT. Amino acid sequence: CAWTSGGTATLNQPQHF.

This clone was recorded once. V and J are TRBV4-1 and TRBJ2-7, with D perhaps TRBD2 (6 bases). Deletions cut 1 base from V and 4 bases from J, with 8 bases between. The CDR3 spans 13 residues. CDR1 and CDR2 from the germline V gene are MGHRA and YSYEKL. CDR3 protein: CASSQGGLYEQYF. Here the CDR3 DNA reads TGCGCCAGCAGCCAAGGTGGACTATACGAGCAGTACTTC.

The gene calls are TRBV4-1 and TRBJ2-7, with 14 bases aligning to TRBD2. J was trimmed by 1 base and V by 3 bases; bases with no gene match: 5. CDR1 and CDR2 from the germline V gene are MGHRA and YSYEKL. The CDR3 spans 17 residues. In nucleotides, the CDR3 is TGCGCCAGCAGCCAGGGACTAGCGGGGGCCCATTCCTACGAGCAGTACTTC. Protein: CASSQGLAGAHSYEQYF.

The chain combines TRBV2 with TRBJ1-1; the D gene is possibly TRBD1 (5 bases). The germline V gene encodes CDR1 SNHLY and CDR2 FYNNEI. V gave up 9 bases and J gave up 1 base, with 15 bases separating them. CDR3 length: 14 amino acids. CDR3 region: CASLKGQGNTEAFF. DNA of the CDR3: TGTGCCAGTCTTAAGGGGCAGGGGAACACTGAAGCTTTCTTT. The variable domain in full, completed from reference TRBV2 and TRBJ1-1, reads EPEVTQTPSHQVTQMGQEVILRCVPISNHLYFYWYRQILGQKVEFLVSFYNNEISEKSEIFDDQFSVERPDGSNFTLKIRSTKLEDSAMYFCASLKGQGNTEAFFGQGTRLTVV.

The chain combines TRBV4-2 with TRBJ2-4; 11 bases align to TRBD2. CDR1 LGHNA and CDR2 YNFKEQ come from the germline V gene. This CDR3 region has 20 residues. Trimming cost V 5 bases and J 5 bases; bases outside gene matches: 20. The CDR3 DNA reads as TGTGCCAGCAGCGCCCTACTAGCGGGGGCCGAGGGGTCTTTCCAAAACATTCAGTACTTC. As protein: CASSALLAGAEGSFQNIQYF.

The genes are TRBV11-2 and TRBJ1-1; D remains unclear. The CDR3 is 15 residues long. Germline V gene data show CDR1 as SGHAT and CDR2 as FQNNGV. Trimming took 2 bases from V and 1 from J, leaving 11 bases between them. The CDR3 DNA follows: TGTGCCAGCAGCTTATCGGCAGGTGGGAACACTGAAGCTTTCTTT. Translating it yields CASSLSAGGNTEAFF.

This clone appeared a single time. V usage is TRBV2 and J usage is TRBJ2-7; D tentatively reads TRBD1 or TRBD2 (6 bases each). The germline V gene encodes CDR1 SNHLY and CDR2 FYNNEI. Trimming cost V 7 bases and J 6 bases, with 13 bases left between them. The CDR3 length is 12 residues. CDR3: CASTRGEGEQYF. The DNA of the CDR3 is TGTGCCAGCACTAGGGGGGAAGGCGAGCAGTACTTC.

The chain combines TRBV19 with TRBJ2-7; no clear D. V lost 0 bases, J lost 1 base, and 7 bases lay in between. The CDR3 loop spans 14 amino acids. Per the germline V gene, CDR1 is LNHDA and CDR2 is SQIVND (reference sequence). CDR3 region: CASSIEGSSYEQYF. In nucleotides, the CDR3 is TGTGCCAGTAGTATAGAGGGGTCTTCCTACGAGCAGTACTTC.

The gene calls are TRBV6-4 and TRBJ2-3, with a weak D call TRBD2 (6 bases). This CDR3 region has 16 residues. The ends were cut back, 2 bases at V and 2 bases at J, with 14 bases in the middle. CDR1 is MRHNA, CDR2 SNTAGT, per germline. CDR3 amino acids: CASSDAKAGFTDTQYF. CDR3 DNA sequence: TGTGCCAGCAGTGACGCGAAGGCGGGGTTCACAGATACGCAGTATTTT.

The V gene is TRBV6-1, the J gene TRBJ1-1; unclear D gene. Deletions cut 6 bases from V and 0 bases from J, with 5 bases between. This CDR3 has 12 residues. Germline V gives CDR1 MNHNS, CDR2 SASEGT. The CDR3 bases are TGTGCCAGCAGAGAAATGAACACTGAAGCTTTCTTT. This sequence encodes CASREMNTEAFF.

V and J are TRBV10-2 and TRBJ2-7; 7 nucleotides align to TRBD1. V shed 4 bases and J 5 bases; nucleotides not matched to a gene: 14. The CDR3 spans 16 residues. From germline, CDR1 is WSHSY and CDR2 SAAADI. In nucleotides, the CDR3 is TGCGCCAGCAGTGGCGACCCGGCAGGGGGATTCAACGAGCAGTACTTC. Its translation: CASSGDPAGGFNEQYF.

The genes are TRBV7-9 and TRBJ2-5; TRBD2 matches at 11 bases. Germline values: CDR1 SEHNR, CDR2 FQNEAQ (reference sequence). J gave up 1 base and V 5 bases, and 6 bases lay outside the gene matches. CDR3 size: 16 residues. CDR3 protein: CASSPHSGGAQETQYF. The CDR3 coding sequence is TGTGCCAGCAGCCCCCATAGCGGGGGGGCCCAAGAGACCCAGTACTTC.

This chain joins TRBV6-5 and TRBJ1-2; possibly TRBD1 for D (5 bases). V was shortened by 9 bases and J by 4 bases, with 9 bases between the two germline ends. This CDR3 region has 11 residues. Germline CDR1 and CDR2: MNHEY and SVGAGI. The CDR3 nucleotides read TGTGCCAGTAAGGGGCCCTATGGCTACACCTTC. Translated: CASKGPYGYTF.

The chain recombines TRBV27 with TRBJ2-3, with D perhaps matching TRBD1 (5 bases). The germline CDR1 and CDR2 sequences are MNHEY and SMNVEV (reference sequence). The CDR3 is made up of 13 amino acids. V lost 6 bases and J 4 bases, leaving 11 bases between the germline ends. The CDR3 loop reads CASSFPGSDTQYF. In DNA, the CDR3 is TGTGCCAGCAGCTTCCCAGGGTCAGATACGCAGTATTTT.

The CDR3 is CASKSYSYNEQFF. The CDR3 coding sequence is TGTGCCAGCAAGAGTTACTCCTACAATGAGCAGTTCTTC. V gene TRBV27 combines with J gene TRBJ2-1, with no clear D. Trimming left V 7 bases short and J 0 bases short, with 7 bases between. The CDR3 contains 13 residues. The germline CDR1 and CDR2 sequences are MNHEY and SMNVEV (reference sequence).

The V gene is TRBV28, the J gene TRBJ2-7; D call uncertain. In germline, CDR1 is MDHEN, CDR2 SYDVKM. CDR3 length: 17 residues. V was pared by 1 base and J by 1 base, with 17 bases between. CDR3 protein: CASSLLWAADGSYEQYF. CDR3 coding DNA: TGTGCCAGCAGTTTATTATGGGCAGCTGACGGTTCCTACGAGCAGTACTTC.

The chain recombines TRBV4-3 with TRBJ2-2; 12 bases match TRBD2. Germline CDR1 LGHNA, CDR2 YSLEER. V dropped 0 bases and J dropped 1; count of bases not matched to a gene: 3. The CDR3 has 18 residues. The CDR3 region has the DNA TGCGCCAGCAGCCAAGATCTACTAGCGGGGGGGAACACCGGGGAGCTGTTTTTT. Encoded protein: CASSQDLLAGGNTGELFF.

The chain carries TRBV6-1 and TRBJ1-4; tentative D call: TRBD1 (5 bases). From germline, CDR1 is MNHNS and CDR2 SASEGT. The ends were cut back, 1 base at V and 7 bases at J, with 13 bases in the middle. This CDR3 is built from 15 residues. This CDR3 reads CASSEVWGGTEKLFF. The DNA for the CDR3 is TGTGCCAGCAGTGAAGTCTGGGGGGGAACTGAAAAACTGTTTTTT.